This is a list of T cell receptor beta chains from one sample in a study of technical replicates of blood from several donors. Some clones are missing from TCRdb's copy, which holds only in-frame ones; the method was immunoSEQ multiplex PCR. Among about 85,000 clones listed, roughly 94% were seen once. The sample consisted of T cells isolated from PBMCs. The receptors here all came from a human donor in good health. CDR3s include the opening cysteine and the closing phenylalanine or tryptophan. D genes are given only for firm matches. A clone size is listed for some rows: how often the clone was seen (once, few, many), or a class if it is expanded.

CDR3: CASGLKIGGAYTNYGYTF
DNA: TGTGCTAGTGGTTTGAAGATAGGGGGCGCCTATACTAACTATGGCTACACCTTC
J: TRBJ1-2
V: TRBV12-5
size: .
length: 18
D: TRBD1

CDR3: CSAQGGDTQYF
DNA: TGCAGCGCACAGGGGGGGGATACGCAGTATTTT
J: TRBJ2-3
V: TRBV29-1
size: .
length: 11
D: .

CDR3: CASSLGYETAHYGYTF
DNA: TGTGCCAGCAGCTTAGGTTACGAGACAGCCCACTATGGCTACACCTTC
J: TRBJ1-2
V: TRBV11-2
size: .
length: 16
D: .

CDR3: CASSLQLAGNTGELFF
DNA: TGTGCCAGCAGTTTACAGTTAGCGGGTAACACCGGGGAGCTGTTTTTT
J: TRBJ2-2
V: TRBV28
size: .
length: 16
D: TRBD2

CDR3: CASSLSGETQYF
DNA: TGCGCCAGCAGCTTGTCAGGAGAGACCCAGTACTTC
J: TRBJ2-5
V: TRBV5-1
size: .
length: 12
D: .

CDR3: CASDPGQGRDNQPQHF
DNA: TGCGCCAGCGACCCGGGACAGGGGAGGGACAATCAGCCCCAGCATTTT
J: TRBJ1-5
V: TRBV5-1
size: .
length: 16
D: TRBD1

CDR3: CASSFTGETYEQYF
DNA: TGTGCCAGCAGCTTTACAGGGGAAACCTACGAGCAGTACTTC
J: TRBJ2-7
V: TRBV11-2
size: .
length: 14
D: TRBD1

CDR3: CAWSDRLHPTGYTF
DNA: TGTGCCTGGAGTGACAGATTACACCCTACTGGCTACACCTTC
J: TRBJ1-2
V: TRBV30
size: .
length: 14
D: .

CDR3: CASSYPGGVGDEQYF
DNA: TGTGCCAGCAGTTACCCGGGGGGGGTCGGGGACGAGCAGTACTTC
J: TRBJ2-7
V: TRBV6-5
size: .
length: 15
D: TRBD2

CDR3: CASSSPGGRDYEQYF
DNA: TGTGCCAGCAGTTCCCCGGGGGGGCGCGACTACGAGCAGTACTTC
J: TRBJ2-7
V: TRBV27
size: .
length: 15
D: TRBD2

CDR3: CASSGPLRGFYNEQFF
DNA: TGTGCCAGCAGTGGGCCCCTACGGGGTTTCTACAATGAGCAGTTCTTC
J: TRBJ2-1
V: TRBV6-1
size: .
length: 16
D: .

CDR3: CASSILAPGAAYEQYF
DNA: TGTGCCAGTAGTATACTAGCACCGGGAGCCGCCTACGAGCAGTACTTC
J: TRBJ2-7
V: TRBV19
size: .
length: 16
D: .

CDR3: CASSESNAGRTDTQYF
DNA: TGTGCCAGCAGTGAATCTAACGCGGGGCGCACAGATACGCAGTATTTT
J: TRBJ2-3
V: TRBV25-1
size: .
length: 16
D: .

CDR3: CASSIGANYGYTF
DNA: TGTGCCAGTAGTATAGGAGCTAACTATGGCTACACCTTC
J: TRBJ1-2
V: TRBV19
size: .
length: 13
D: .

CDR3: CASSDGTGNTEAFF
DNA: TGTGCCAGCAGTGATGGGACAGGGAACACTGAAGCTTTCTTT
J: TRBJ1-1
V: TRBV6-1
size: .
length: 14
D: TRBD1

CDR3: CASSFNLAGVREQFF
DNA: TGTGCCAGCAGCTTTAATCTAGCGGGAGTGAGGGAGCAGTTCTTC
J: TRBJ2-1
V: TRBV5-6
size: .
length: 15
D: TRBD2

CDR3: CASSALITTGISQDTQYF
DNA: TGCGCCAGCAGTGCCCTTATAACGACAGGGATTTCCCAAGATACGCAGTATTTT
J: TRBJ2-3
V: TRBV10-2
size: .
length: 18
D: TRBD1

CDR3: CASSALREVYNEQFF
DNA: TGTGCCAGCAGCGCCCTGAGGGAGGTCTACAATGAGCAGTTCTTC
J: TRBJ2-1
V: TRBV9
size: .
length: 15
D: .

CDR3: CASSLQGVWANVLTF
DNA: TGTGCCAGCAGTCTACAAGGGGTCTGGGCCAACGTCCTGACTTTC
J: TRBJ2-6
V: TRBV28
size: once
length: 15
D: .

CDR3: CASSDRGLAGGDEQFF
DNA: TGTGCCAGCAGTGACCGGGGACTAGCGGGGGGAGATGAGCAGTTCTTC
J: TRBJ2-1
V: TRBV6-4
size: many
length: 16
D: TRBD2

CDR3: CASSPRLAGGVETQYF
DNA: TGTGCCAGCAGCCCGAGACTAGCGGGAGGGGTGGAGACCCAGTACTTC
J: TRBJ2-5
V: TRBV7-8
size: .
length: 16
D: TRBD2

CDR3: CASSHPGWTGSNEQFF
DNA: TGTGCCAGCAGCCATCCCGGTTGGACAGGGTCCAATGAGCAGTTCTTC
J: TRBJ2-1
V: TRBV14
size: once
length: 16
D: TRBD1

CDR3: CASSLVQGPTYEQYF
DNA: TGTGCCAGCAGCTTAGTACAGGGGCCAACCTACGAGCAGTACTTC
J: TRBJ2-7
V: TRBV7-6
size: .
length: 15
D: TRBD1

CDR3: CASSLPNQPQHF
DNA: TGTGCCAGCAGCTTGCCTAATCAGCCCCAGCATTTT
J: TRBJ1-5
V: TRBV5-4
size: .
length: 12
D: .

CDR3: CASSLGTYLGQPQHF
DNA: TGTGCCAGCAGTTTAGGGACTTACCTGGGTCAGCCCCAGCATTTT
J: TRBJ1-5
V: TRBV27
size: .
length: 15
D: .

CDR3: CASSLRGSHNEKLFF
DNA: TGTGCCAGCAGTTTACGGGGGTCCCATAATGAAAAACTGTTTTTT
J: TRBJ1-4
V: TRBV28
size: .
length: 15
D: .

CDR3: CASSGTGGTEAFF
DNA: TGTGCCAGCAGCGGAACAGGGGGCACTGAAGCTTTCTTT
J: TRBJ1-1
V: TRBV7-6
size: .
length: 13
D: TRBD1

CDR3: CASSLIRTGGEQYF
DNA: TGCGCCAGCAGCTTGATAAGAACTGGCGGAGAGCAGTACTTC
J: TRBJ2-7
V: TRBV5-1
size: .
length: 14
D: .

CDR3: CASSNVAGARETQYF
DNA: TGTGCCAGTAGTAATGTGGCAGGGGCAAGAGAAACCCAGTACTTC
J: TRBJ2-5
V: TRBV19
size: .
length: 15
D: .

CDR3: CSVGRGLGEKLFF
DNA: TGCAGCGTTGGTCGGGGATTAGGAGAAAAACTGTTTTTT
J: TRBJ1-4
V: TRBV29-1
size: .
length: 13
D: .

CDR3: CASSLGGTYEQYF
DNA: TGTGCCAGCAGTTTGGGAGGGACCTACGAGCAGTACTTC
J: TRBJ2-7
V: TRBV27
size: once
length: 13
D: TRBD2

CDR3: CASSDGGLTDTQYF
DNA: TGCGCCAGCAGTGACGGGGGGCTCACAGATACGCAGTATTTT
J: TRBJ2-3
V: TRBV10-1
size: .
length: 14
D: .

CDR3: CASSIFAGASYEQYF
DNA: TGTGCCAGTAGTATCTTCGCGGGAGCCTCCTACGAGCAGTACTTC
J: TRBJ2-7
V: TRBV19
size: .
length: 15
D: TRBD2

CDR3: CASSVEPGGTEAFF
DNA: TGTGCCAGCAGCGTAGAACCGGGAGGCACTGAAGCTTTCTTT
J: TRBJ1-1
V: TRBV9
size: .
length: 14
D: .

CDR3: CACKWTDAENEQFF
DNA: TGTGCCTGCAAGTGGACAGATGCGGAGAATGAGCAGTTCTTC
J: TRBJ2-1
V: TRBV30
size: .
length: 14
D: .

CDR3: CASSQGGGHGYTF
DNA: TGCGCCAGCAGCCAGGGGGGGGGTCATGGCTACACCTTC
J: TRBJ1-2
V: TRBV4-1
size: .
length: 13
D: .

CDR3: CASSLEGGTEAFF
DNA: TGCGCCAGCAGCTTAGAAGGGGGCACTGAAGCTTTCTTT
J: TRBJ1-1
V: TRBV5-1
size: .
length: 13
D: .

CDR3: CASSFRWRGSYNEQFF
DNA: TGTGCCAGCAGTTTTCGTTGGCGGGGCTCCTACAATGAGCAGTTCTTC
J: TRBJ2-1
V: TRBV28
size: .
length: 16
D: .

CDR3: CASSALSPGLVNTEAFF
DNA: TGTGCCAGCAGCGCCCTTTCCCCAGGGTTGGTGAACACTGAAGCTTTCTTT
J: TRBJ1-1
V: TRBV7-3
size: .
length: 17
D: .

CDR3: CASGDTTGVAEKLFF
DNA: TGTGCTAGTGGTGATACTACAGGGGTGGCTGAAAAACTGTTTTTT
J: TRBJ1-4
V: TRBV12-5
size: .
length: 15
D: TRBD1

CDR3: CASSLGTGSSYEQYF
DNA: TGCGCCAGCAGCTTGGGAACAGGGAGCTCCTACGAGCAGTACTTC
J: TRBJ2-7
V: TRBV5-1
size: .
length: 15
D: .

CDR3: CASSTREGAREKLFF
DNA: TGTGCCAGCAGCACTCGGGAGGGGGCTAGAGAAAAACTGTTTTTT
J: TRBJ1-4
V: TRBV5-6
size: .
length: 15
D: TRBD1

CDR3: CASSTPGHDYNEQFF
DNA: TGTGCCAGCAGCACTCCGGGACATGACTACAATGAGCAGTTCTTC
J: TRBJ2-1
V: TRBV5-6
size: .
length: 15
D: .

CDR3: CASIKEQGNEQYF
DNA: TGTGCCAGCATTAAGGAACAGGGAAACGAGCAGTACTTC
J: TRBJ2-7
V: TRBV2
size: .
length: 13
D: .

CDR3: CASSLTVTSYEQYF
DNA: TGCGCCAGCAGTTTGACAGTTACGTCCTACGAGCAGTACTTC
J: TRBJ2-7
V: TRBV10-1
size: .
length: 14
D: .

CDR3: CSAEHSGGDNEQFF
DNA: TGCAGCGCCGAGCATAGCGGGGGGGATAATGAGCAGTTCTTC
J: TRBJ2-1
V: TRBV29-1
size: .
length: 14
D: TRBD2

CDR3: CASSLADTAYEQYF
DNA: TGTGCCAGCAGCTTAGCCGACACCGCCTACGAGCAGTACTTC
J: TRBJ2-7
V: TRBV13
size: .
length: 14
D: .

CDR3: CASSQRTGSNQPQHF
DNA: TGCGCCAGCAGCCAGCGGACAGGAAGCAATCAGCCCCAGCATTTT
J: TRBJ1-5
V: TRBV4-1
size: .
length: 15
D: TRBD1

CDR3: CASRNRDSQETQYF
DNA: TGTGCCAGCAGGAACCGGGACTCACAAGAGACCCAGTACTTC
J: TRBJ2-5
V: TRBV11-2
size: .
length: 14
D: .

CDR3: CASSRSGTQETQYF
DNA: TGTGCCAGCAGCCGTAGCGGAACCCAAGAGACCCAGTACTTC
J: TRBJ2-5
V: TRBV7-9
size: .
length: 14
D: .